This is a list of T cell receptor beta chains from one sample in a study of blood T cells in healthy people across ages. TCRdb re-analysed the 5' RACE reads in MiXCR, keeping a single row per CDR3 protein. The data show roughly 720,000 distinct CDR3 sequences, 50% to 65% seen once. What was sequenced was blood. These TCRs come from a man older than 75 in good health. Each CDR3 is given with its conserved first and last residue. The D gene is left open where the match is weak. Clone size is shown for a subset of rows, as once, few, many or a class of expanded clone.

J,size,D,V,DNA,CDR3
TRBJ2-1,.,.,TRBV11-3,TGTGCCAGCAGCTTAGTCGCGGGAAGCAATGAGCAGTTCTTC,CASSLVAGSNEQFF
TRBJ1-4,few,TRBD1,TRBV29-1,TGCAGCGTTGGGACAGGCTATAATGAAAAACTGTTTTTT,CSVGTGYNEKLFF
TRBJ2-7,few,.,TRBV12-5,TGTGCTAGTAAGACAGGTTCCTACGAGCAGTACTTC,CASKTGSYEQYF
TRBJ2-1,few,.,TRBV5-4,TGTGCCAGCAGCTTAACAGAGGAGCAGTTCTTC,CASSLTEEQFF
TRBJ2-3,few,TRBD1,TRBV5-6,TGTGCCAGCAGCTTCATAGGACAGGGGGATGGCACAGATACGCAGTATTTT,CASSFIGQGDGTDTQYF
TRBJ2-5,.,TRBD2,TRBV3-1,TGTGCCAGCAGCCAAGGGACTAGCGGGAGGCAAGAGACCCAGTACTTC,CASSQGTSGRQETQYF
TRBJ2-4,few,.,TRBV20-1,TGCAGTGCTAGTACTAGTATAGCCAAAAACATTCAGTACTTC,CSASTSIAKNIQYF
TRBJ1-4,.,.,TRBV25-1,TGTGCCAGCAGTGTACTGGCGGGGGAAAAACTGTTTTTT,CASSVLAGEKLFF
TRBJ1-2,few,.,TRBV5-8,TGTGCCCCCCAGCGGGTCCGGCCTAACTATGGCTACACCTTC,CAPQRVRPNYGYTF
TRBJ2-1,.,TRBD2,TRBV9,TGTGCCAGCAGCGTCCTTGGGAGGACTAGCGGGAGAATTGAGCAGTTCTTC,CASSVLGRTSGRIEQFF
TRBJ2-6,.,TRBD1,TRBV5-1,TGCGCCAGCAGCTTGGGAAGACAGGGCAATAGCTCTGGGGCCAACGTCCTGACTTTC,CASSLGRQGNSSGANVLTF
TRBJ1-2,.,.,TRBV20-1,TGCAGTGCTAGAGATGGGGCCAGGGGCTATGGCTACACCTTC,CSARDGARGYGYTF
TRBJ2-7,.,TRBD2,TRBV9,TGTGCCAGCAGCGTAGGTGGGGCTAGCGGGGCCTACGAGCAGTACTTC,CASSVGGASGAYEQYF
TRBJ2-2,once,.,TRBV7-2,TGTGCCAGCAGGATAGGACCAACGAACGCCGGGGAGCTGTTTTTT,CASRIGPTNAGELFF
TRBJ2-3,.,.,TRBV27,TGTGCCAGCAGTTTAACCGGGAGTCCAGATACGCAGTATTTT,CASSLTGSPDTQYF
TRBJ1-2,.,.,TRBV24-1,TGTGCCACCAGTGATTACGACAGCTACTATGGCTACACCTTC,CATSDYDSYYGYTF
TRBJ1-2,few,.,TRBV5-1,TGCGCCAGCAGCTTGGGACGGGGGCCCAACTATGGCTACACCTTC,CASSLGRGPNYGYTF
TRBJ2-1,.,.,TRBV11-2,TGTGCCAGCAGCCCCGGCAGGGGACCCTACAATGAGCAGTTCTTC,CASSPGRGPYNEQFF
TRBJ1-5,few,.,TRBV6-2/TRBV6-3,TGTGCCAGCAGGGATGAATTGGGGGGGGCAAATCAGCCCCAGCATTTT,CASRDELGGANQPQHF
TRBJ2-1,.,TRBD2,TRBV7-2,TGTGCCAGCAGCCCGCCGGGACTAGCAAACAATGAGCAGTTCTTC,CASSPPGLANNEQFF
TRBJ2-7,.,.,TRBV24-1,TGTGCCACCAGTGATCCTGACTACGAGCAGTACTTC,CATSDPDYEQYF
TRBJ2-3,.,TRBD2,TRBV20-1,TGCAGTGCCAGCGGTGTAGCGGGTCTCCTCACAGATACGCAGTATTTT,CSASGVAGLLTDTQYF
TRBJ2-7,few,.,TRBV5-1,TGCGCCAGCAGCTTGGCCAAGCCCCCCTACGAGCAGTACTTC,CASSLAKPPYEQYF
TRBJ2-5,.,.,TRBV20-1,TGCAGTGCTCCGAGGGTGGAGCAAGAGACCCAGTACTTC,CSAPRVEQETQYF
TRBJ2-7,.,TRBD1,TRBV3-1,TGTGCCAGCAGCCAGACAGGGGGCTCCGACGAGCAGTACTTC,CASSQTGGSDEQYF
TRBJ2-1,.,TRBD1,TRBV13,TGTGCCAGCAGCCCTCCGGACAGGGGGTGGAATAAGCAGTTCTTC,CASSPPDRGWNKQFF
TRBJ2-7,.,TRBD1,TRBV24-1,TGTGCCACCAGTCCCGGGACAGGGGCGTACGAGCAGTACTTC,CATSPGTGAYEQYF
TRBJ2-3,few,.,TRBV7-2,TGTGCCAGCAGCTTAGCGTTTGGTCTATACGCGTATTTT,CASSLAFGLYAYF
TRBJ1-4,.,.,TRBV3-1,TGTGCCAGCAGCCAAGATGTACTTTTTGAAAAACTGTTTTTT,CASSQDVLFEKLFF
TRBJ2-1,few,TRBD2,TRBV27,TGTGCCAGCAGTTTATATCCTAGCGGGAGTGGGGATGAGCAGTTCTTC,CASSLYPSGSGDEQFF
TRBJ2-7,.,TRBD1,TRBV6-5,TGTGCCAGCAGGGAGACAGGGGGGTTCTACGAGCAGTACTTC,CASRETGGFYEQYF
TRBJ2-1,.,TRBD2,TRBV5-1,TGCGCCAGCAGCTTGATTAGCGGGACGAGGTCCCCTTGGGGGCAGTTCTTC,CASSLISGTRSPWGQFF